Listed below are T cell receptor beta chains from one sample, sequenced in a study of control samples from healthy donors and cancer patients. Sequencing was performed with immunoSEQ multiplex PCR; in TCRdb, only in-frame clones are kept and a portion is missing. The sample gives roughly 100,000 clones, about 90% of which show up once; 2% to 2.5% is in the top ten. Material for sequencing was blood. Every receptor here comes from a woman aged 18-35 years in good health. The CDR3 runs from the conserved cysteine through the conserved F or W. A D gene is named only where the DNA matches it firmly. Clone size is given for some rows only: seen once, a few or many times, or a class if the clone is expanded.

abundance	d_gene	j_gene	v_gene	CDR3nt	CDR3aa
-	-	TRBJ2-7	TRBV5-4	TGTGCCAGCAGCGTATCACCTCGGGGGCCTTACGTGCAGTACTTC	CASSVSPRGPYVQYF
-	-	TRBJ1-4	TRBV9	TGTGCCAGCAGCGTAGCCGGGGGTACTAATGAAAAACTGTTTTTT	CASSVAGGTNEKLFF
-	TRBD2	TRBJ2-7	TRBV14	TGTGCCAGCAGCACCCTAGCGGGGGAAGAGGACGAGCAGTACTTC	CASSTLAGEEDEQYF
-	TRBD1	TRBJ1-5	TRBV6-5	TGTGCCAGCAGTTACTCAGCCGGGACAGGGGGTCAGCCCCAGCATTTT	CASSYSAGTGGQPQHF
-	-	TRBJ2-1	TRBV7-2	TGTGCCAGCAGCCCACGAGCAGGGACCAATGAGCAGTTCTTC	CASSPRAGTNEQFF
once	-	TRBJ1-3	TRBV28	TGTGCCAGCAGTTTTGTTGGGGGTTTTACTGGAAACACCATATATTTT	CASSFVGGFTGNTIYF
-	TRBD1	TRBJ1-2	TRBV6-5	TGTGCCAGCAGTTACGCGACAGGGCATGGCTACACCTTC	CASSYATGHGYTF
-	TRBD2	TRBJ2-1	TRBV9	TGTGCCAGCAGCCCTCAACTAGCGGGGTTTATCAATGAGCAGTTCTTC	CASSPQLAGFINEQFF
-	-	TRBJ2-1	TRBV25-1	TGTGCCAGCAGTTCGCGGGACTTCCCCTATGAGCAGTTCTTC	CASSSRDFPYEQFF
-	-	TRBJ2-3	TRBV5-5	TGTGCCAGCAACCGCAGGGGTGACACAGATACGCAGTATTTT	CASNRRGDTDTQYF
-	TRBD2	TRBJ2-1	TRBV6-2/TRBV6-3	TGTGCCAGCAGTTACTCACCGGGGACTAGTTCCAATGAGCAGTTCTTC	CASSYSPGTSSNEQFF
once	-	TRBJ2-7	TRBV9	TGTGCCAGCAGCCAAGGGACTGGTTACGAGCAGTACTTC	CASSQGTGYEQYF
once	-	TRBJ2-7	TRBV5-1	TGCGCCAGCAGCTCCCTAGAGAAGACGGCGGAATTGGGGGAGCAGTACTTC	CASSSLEKTAELGEQYF
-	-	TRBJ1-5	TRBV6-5	TGTGCCAGCAGTTACTCGGGACATATCCAGCCCCAGCATTTT	CASSYSGHIQPQHF
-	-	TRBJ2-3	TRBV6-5	TGTGCCAGCAGTTACAGGTCTAGCACAGATACGCAGTATTTT	CASSYRSSTDTQYF
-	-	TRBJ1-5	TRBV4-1	TGCGCCAGCAGCCAAGCCGGGACTTTCAATCAGCCCCAGCATTTT	CASSQAGTFNQPQHF
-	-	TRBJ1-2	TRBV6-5	TGTGCCAGCAGGCCAACCCTGACGAGGCGGCCTGGCTACACCTTC	CASRPTLTRRPGYTF
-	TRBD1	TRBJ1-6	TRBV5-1	TGCGCCAGCAGTCAGGACAGGCCCGGAATTTCACCCCTCCACTTT	CASSQDRPGISPLHF
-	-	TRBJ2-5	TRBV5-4	TGTGCCAGCAGCTTCCACCTTCCAGAGAGAAGGGAGACCCAGTACTTC	CASSFHLPERRETQYF
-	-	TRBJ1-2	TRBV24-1	TGTGCCACCAGTGATTTCTCAGCTAACTATGGCTACACCTTC	CATSDFSANYGYTF
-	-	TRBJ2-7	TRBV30	TGTGCCTGGAGTCCGGCCCAGATTTCCTACGAGCAGTACTTC	CAWSPAQISYEQYF
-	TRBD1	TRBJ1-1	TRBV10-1	TGCGCCAGCAGGACAGGGTGGGGCACTGAAGCTTTCTTT	CASRTGWGTEAFF
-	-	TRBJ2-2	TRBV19	TGTGCCAGTAGTCTAAGCGACACCGGGGAGCTGTTTTTT	CASSLSDTGELFF
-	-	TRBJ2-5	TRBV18	TGTGCCAGCCACTCGGGGCTAGCCCAAGAGACCCAGTACTTC	CASHSGLAQETQYF
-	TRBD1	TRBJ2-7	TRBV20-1	TGCAGTGCTAGTGCTGTGACAGGGTACGAGCAGTACTTC	CSASAVTGYEQYF
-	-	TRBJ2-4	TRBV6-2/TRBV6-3	TGTGCCAGCAGTCTAACACAGGGAAAAAACATTCAGTACTTC	CASSLTQGKNIQYF
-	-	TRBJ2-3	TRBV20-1	TGCAGTGCTGGGGGATCAGATACGCAGTATTTT	CSAGGSDTQYF
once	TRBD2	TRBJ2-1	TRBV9	TGTGCCAGCAGCGTAGCTGGTGCGGGAGCCTACAATGAGCAGTTCTTC	CASSVAGAGAYNEQFF
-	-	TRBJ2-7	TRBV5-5	TGTGCCAGCAGCTTGGAACTGAGCTACGAGCAGTACTTC	CASSLELSYEQYF
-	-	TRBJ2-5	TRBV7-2	TGTGCCAGCAGCTTATTAAGCGGTCTAGAGACCCGGTACTTC	CASSLLSGLETRYF
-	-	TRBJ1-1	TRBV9	TGTGCCAGCAGCCCTGGACAGAGAATGAACACTGAAGCTTTCTTT	CASSPGQRMNTEAFF
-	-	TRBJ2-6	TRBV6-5	TGTGCCAGCAGTTCAGACAGCTCTGGGGCCAACGTCCTGACTTTC	CASSSDSSGANVLTF
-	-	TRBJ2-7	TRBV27	TGTGCCAGCAGTCTTCTAATTTCGAGTGCCTCCTACGAGCAGTACTTC	CASSLLISSASYEQYF
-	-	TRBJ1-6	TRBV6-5	TGTGCCAGCAGTTACGGAATTGGGTTTAATTCGCCCCTCCACTTT	CASSYGIGFNSPLHF
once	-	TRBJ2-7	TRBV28	TGTGCCAGCAGTTCTTCACGTTATAACTCCTACGAGCAGTACTTC	CASSSSRYNSYEQYF
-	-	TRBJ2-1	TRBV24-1	TGTGCCACCAGGGAAGGAGGGGGCGCCTACAATGAGCAGTTCTTC	CATREGGGAYNEQFF
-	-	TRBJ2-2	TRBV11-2	TGTGCCAGCAGCTTAGACGGGTCAGGGGAGCTGTTTTTT	CASSLDGSGELFF
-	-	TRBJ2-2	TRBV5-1	TGCGCCAGATGCCATCTACTGGACAGGGAGGGCACCGGGGAGCTGTTTTTT	CARCHLLDREGTGELFF
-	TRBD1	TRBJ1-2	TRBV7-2	TGTGCCAGCAGCTTTGGTGCCTTGACAGGGCTACTTTCTGTTTATGGCTACACCTTC	CASSFGALTGLLSVYGYTF
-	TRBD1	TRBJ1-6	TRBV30	TGTGCCTGGAGCGCCCCAGGGACAGGGCATTTGTCCCTCCACTTT	CAWSAPGTGHLSLHF
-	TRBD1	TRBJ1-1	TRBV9	TGTGTCAGCAGCTCCAAACAGGGGATGAACACTGAAGCTTTCTTT	CVSSSKQGMNTEAFF
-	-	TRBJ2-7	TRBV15	TGTGCCGCCAGCAGGGAGACTACCTACGAGCAGTACTTC	CAASRETTYEQYF
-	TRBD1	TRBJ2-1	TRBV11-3	TGTGCCAGCAGCGTCCGGGACAGGGAGGGCCATGAGCAGTTCTTC	CASSVRDREGHEQFF
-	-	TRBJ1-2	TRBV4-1	TGCGCCAGCAGCCAAGAGGAGGGACGGATCGGAGGCTACACCTTC	CASSQEEGRIGGYTF
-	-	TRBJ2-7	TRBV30	TGTGCCTGGTCCCCTCTACAGGGTATCGGCGAGCAGTACTTC	CAWSPLQGIGEQYF
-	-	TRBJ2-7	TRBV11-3	TGTGCCAGCAGCTCTAGACGCGCGGACTATCCCTCCTACGAGCAGTACTTC	CASSSRRADYPSYEQYF
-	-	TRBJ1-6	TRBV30	TGTGCCTGGCGGCGGAATTCACCCCTCCACTTT	CAWRRNSPLHF